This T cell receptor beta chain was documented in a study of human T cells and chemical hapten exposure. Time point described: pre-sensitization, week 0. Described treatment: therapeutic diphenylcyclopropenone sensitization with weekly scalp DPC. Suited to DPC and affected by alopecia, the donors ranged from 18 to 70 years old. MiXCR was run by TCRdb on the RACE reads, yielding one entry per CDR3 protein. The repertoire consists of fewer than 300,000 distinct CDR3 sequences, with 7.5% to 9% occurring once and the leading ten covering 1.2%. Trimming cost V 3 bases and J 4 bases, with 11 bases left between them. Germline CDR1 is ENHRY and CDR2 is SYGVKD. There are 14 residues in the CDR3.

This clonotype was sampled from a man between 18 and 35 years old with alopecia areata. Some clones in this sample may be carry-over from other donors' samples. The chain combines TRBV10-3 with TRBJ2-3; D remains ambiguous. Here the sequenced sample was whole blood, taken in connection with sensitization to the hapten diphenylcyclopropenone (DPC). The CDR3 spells CAISDSADPDTQYF. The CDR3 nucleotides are TGTGCCATCAGTGATTCGGCAGACCCAGATACGCAGTATTTT.